These 32 T cell receptor beta chains were all obtained from the same sample, sequenced in a study of PD-L1 blockade in urothelial cancer. Measured with immunoSEQ multiplex PCR; TCRdb has only the in-frame clones, and not every one. The sample records about 74,000 clones, 90% being singletons. Sample time point: pretreatment peripheral blood. The material was PBMCs, obtained around atezolizumab (anti-PD-L1) treatment. The receptors were sampled from a man aged 65 to 79 with urothelial cancer.

The chain carries TRBV21-1 and TRBJ2-5; the table's D call, TRBD2, was not checked against the DNA. TRBV21-1 is termed a pseudogene. This CDR3 is built from 16 residues. CDR3 coding DNA: TGTGCCAGCAGCAAAGCAAGTGGGGGAGGGAAAGAGACCCAGTACTTC. It is translated as CASSKASGGGKETQYF.

The rearrangement links TRBV29-1 to TRBJ1-2; 9 nucleotides line up with TRBD1. The CDR3 is 15 residues long. Trimming removed 4 bases from V and 0 bases from J; junction bases left unmatched: 6. Looked up from germline, CDR1 is SQVTM and CDR2 is ANQGSEA. CDR3 sequence (DNA): TGCAGCGTTGGGACAGGGGCCTCATCTAACTATGGCTACACCTTC. Protein product: CSVGTGASSNYGYTF.

This chain connects TRBV13 to TRBJ1-2; the D gene is possibly TRBD1 (5 bases). The CDR3 has 16 amino acids. The germline V and J ends were trimmed by 4 bases and 9 bases, with 24 bases remaining between them. Germline CDR1 reads PRHDT; CDR2 reads FYEKMQ (reference sequence). CDR3 DNA: TGTGCCAGCAGCTCCACCAGGGAGGGCACTTCGGGCCGCTACACCTTC. Protein sequence: CASSSTREGTSGRYTF. Full variable domain (outside the CDR3, taken from reference TRBV13 and TRBJ1-2): AAGVIQSPRHLIKEKRETATLKCYPIPRHDTVYWYQQGPGQDPQFLISFYEKMQSDKGSIPDRFSAQQFSDYHSELNMSSLELGDSALYFCASSSTREGTSGRYTFGSGTRLTVV.

This chain links TRBV2 with TRBJ1-2; 7 nucleotides match TRBD1. The J segment lost 4 bases and the V segment lost 4 bases, leaving 6 bases of the junction unmatched. Germline CDR1 and CDR2: SNHLY and FYNNEI. CDR3 length: 14 amino acids. The DNA for the CDR3 is TGTGCCAGCAGTGCACAGGGGCCTAGCTATGGCTACACCTTC. Translated: CASSAQGPSYGYTF.

J is TRBJ1-1 and V is TRBV27; 9 nucleotides align to TRBD1. The CDR3 length is 15 residues. V shed 5 bases, J shed 3 bases, and the junction held 7 bases outside the gene matches. CDR1 and CDR2 (germline): MNHEY, SMNVEV (reference sequence). Here the CDR3 DNA reads TGTGCCAGCAGTATCACAGGGGGCGCCCACACTGAAGCTTTCTTT. It specifies CASSITGGAHTEAFF.

The chain has TRBV5-4 and TRBJ2-7; TRBD2 matches 7 bases. From germline, CDR1 is SGHNT and CDR2 YYREEE (reference sequence). This CDR3 is 13 amino acids long. The trim removed 4 bases at V and 6 bases at J, leaving 7 bases unmatched. The CDR3 coding sequence is TGTGCCAGCAGCCCAGGACTAGTAGGCGAGCAGTACTTC. Translated: CASSPGLVGEQYF.

A single count supports this clone. The chain is built from TRBV6-6 and TRBJ2-1; 13 bases match TRBD2. The trim removed 4 bases at V and 4 bases at J, leaving 1 base unmatched. The CDR3 contains 15 residues. Germline loops: CDR1 MNHNY, CDR2 SVGAGI (reference sequence). Here the CDR3 reads CASSSGLAGYNEQFF. CDR3 in DNA: TGTGCCAGCAGTTCGGGACTAGCGGGATACAATGAGCAGTTCTTC.

The chain joins TRBV5-1 to TRBJ2-3; 11 bases match TRBD1. The CDR3 runs to 14 residues. CDR1 is SGHRS and CDR2 is YFSETQ in the germline V gene. Trimming cost V 6 bases and J 4 bases; bases outside gene matches: 4. This CDR3 is CASTRTGGADTQYF. CDR3 sequence (DNA): TGCGCCAGCACTAGGACAGGGGGCGCAGATACGCAGTATTTT.

V is TRBV15 and J is TRBJ2-3; a weak D match, TRBD1 (7 bases). The CDR3 is made up of 18 amino acids. With 0 bases removed from V and 4 bases from J, the gap between germline ends came to 20 bases. The germline gives CDR1 LNHNV, CDR2 YYDKDF (reference sequence). The CDR3 sequence is CATSRDGVWRGLADTQYF. The CDR3 nucleotides read TGTGCCACCAGCAGAGACGGGGTGTGGAGGGGGCTTGCAGATACGCAGTATTTT. The full variable domain, rest sourced from reference TRBV15 and TRBJ2-3, is DAMVIQNPRYQVTQFGKPVTLSCSQTLNHNVMYWYQQKSSQAPKLLFHYYDKDFNNEADTPDNFQSRRPNTSFCFLDIRSPGLGDTAMYLCATSRDGVWRGLADTQYFGPGTRLTVL.

The chain recombines TRBV9 with TRBJ2-7, with 9 bases fitting TRBD2. Germline CDR1 and CDR2: SGDLS and YYNGEE. After removal of 1 base from V and 3 bases from J, the junction contained 5 bases not matched to a gene. CDR3 size: 15 residues. The CDR3 here is CASSVSPSGDYEQYF. The CDR3 region has the DNA TGTGCCAGCAGCGTAAGTCCTAGCGGGGACTACGAGCAGTACTTC.

V and J are TRBV30 and TRBJ1-4, with TRBD1 matching 8 bases. Germline V gene data show CDR1 as GTSNPN and CDR2 as SVGIG (reference sequence). J was trimmed by 0 bases and V by 6 bases; bases with no gene match: 6. CDR3 size: 15 residues. The CDR3 loop is CACRDRRSTNEKLFF. CDR3 DNA sequence: TGTGCCTGTCGGGACAGGCGCTCAACTAATGAAAAACTGTTTTTT.

The chain has TRBV2 and TRBJ1-5; tentative D call: TRBD1 (5 bases). This CDR3 spans 13 amino acids. V lost 4 bases, J lost 7 bases, and 11 bases lay in between. Germline V lookup: CDR1 SNHLY, CDR2 FYNNEI. CDR3 protein: CASSVRVRQPQHF. The CDR3 DNA follows: TGTGCCAGCAGTGTCAGGGTGCGGCAGCCCCAGCATTTT.

This clone was counted a single time. V usage is TRBV5-8 and J usage is TRBJ2-5; 13 bases map to TRBD2. V gave up 4 bases and J gave up 4 bases; unmatched junction bases: 10. The CDR3 covers 17 residues. The V gene's germline CDR1 is SGHTS and CDR2 YDEGEE. The CDR3 bases are TGTGCCAGCAGCGCCGGACTAGCGGGAGTCTTAGGAGAGACCCAGTACTTC. Amino acid sequence: CASSAGLAGVLGETQYF.

The chain recombines TRBV7-2 with TRBJ1-3; 10 nucleotides line up with TRBD1. Germline loops: CDR1 SGHTA, CDR2 FQGNSA. V lost 0 bases, J lost 3 bases, and 8 bases stayed unmatched. The CDR3 covers 18 residues. The CDR3 spells CASSLAGTGEFGGNTIYF. The CDR3 DNA reads as TGTGCCAGCAGCTTAGCCGGGACAGGGGAGTTCGGTGGAAACACCATATATTTT.

The chain combines TRBV19 with TRBJ2-7, with D perhaps TRBD1 (5 bases). The germline V and J ends were trimmed by 1 base and 3 bases, with 10 bases remaining between them. The CDR3 extends over 14 amino acids. The V gene's germline CDR1 is LNHDA and CDR2 SQIVND (reference sequence). In nucleotides, the CDR3 is TGTGCCAGTAGTATAGCAACAGGTTACTACGAGCAGTACTTC. It is translated as CASSIATGYYEQYF.

As for this clone: The sample has other DNA sequences that encode this CDR3 too. The chain recombines TRBV2 with TRBJ2-5, with D unclear. Trimming took 6 bases from V and 1 from J, leaving 9 bases between them. The germline CDR1 and CDR2 sequences are SNHLY and FYNNEI. The CDR3 runs to 13 residues. The CDR3 sequence: CASRRTVQETQYF. CDR3 sequence (DNA): TGTGCCAGCAGAAGAACAGTCCAAGAGACCCAGTACTTC.

This clone was seen only once. The chain couples TRBV9 to TRBJ2-3; D remains ambiguous. Trimming removed 4 bases from V and 4 bases from J, with 10 bases in between. Germline V gene lookup returns CDR1 SGDLS and CDR2 YYNGEE. This CDR3 is 13 amino acids long. CDR3 residues: CASSSEVADTQYF. Written as DNA, the CDR3 is TGTGCCAGCAGCTCAGAGGTGGCAGATACGCAGTATTTT.

The gene calls are TRBV28 and TRBJ1-5; D may be TRBD1 (6 bases). The CDR3 has 16 amino acids. Trimming pared 6 bases from V and 0 bases from J, leaving 15 bases between. In germline, CDR1 is MDHEN, CDR2 SYDVKM. This chain's CDR3 is CASSPWGGHSNQPQHF. Written as DNA, the CDR3 is TGTGCCAGCAGCCCATGGGGGGGCCATAGCAATCAGCCCCAGCATTTT.

The chain combines TRBV28 with TRBJ2-7; TRBD1 matches 9 bases. The CDR3 loop spans 14 amino acids. Germline lookup yields CDR1 MDHEN and CDR2 SYDVKM. The trim removed 6 bases at V and 3 bases at J, leaving 6 bases unmatched. CDR3 nucleotide sequence: TGTGCCAGCAGCCTACCGGGACAGGGCTACGAGCAGTACTTC. It specifies CASSLPGQGYEQYF.

The chain recombines TRBV10-3 with TRBJ1-1, with 9 nucleotides matching TRBD1. J was trimmed by 0 bases and V by 6 bases; bases with no gene match: 5. The germline gives CDR1 ENHRY, CDR2 SYGVKD. The CDR3 totals 15 residues. The CDR3 bases are TGTGCCATCAGGGGACAGGGAAGGCTGAACACTGAAGCTTTCTTT. It specifies CAIRGQGRLNTEAFF.

The chain uses TRBV7-8 and TRBJ2-7, with 8 bases lining up with TRBD2. V dropped 3 bases and J dropped 7; count of bases not matched to a gene: 11. Germline lookup yields CDR1 SGHVS and CDR2 FQNEAQ. The CDR3 runs to 15 residues. CDR3 nucleotide sequence: TGTGCCAGCAGCTTCGGGGCGGGAGGTCCGGGGGAGCAGTACTTC. Its protein is CASSFGAGGPGEQYF.

The chain has TRBV28 and TRBJ2-1, with 9 bases identical to TRBD2. The CDR3 has 15 residues. Germline CDR1 is MDHEN and CDR2 is SYDVKM. With 5 bases clipped from V and 9 bases from J, the junction kept 11 bases outside the gene matches. DNA for the CDR3: TGTGCCAGCAGTACACCGGGACTAGCTTTAGTTGAGCAGTTCTTC. It specifies CASSTPGLALVEQFF.

The chain recombines TRBV19 with TRBJ2-2; tentative D call: TRBD1 (6 bases). The germline V gene encodes CDR1 LNHDA and CDR2 SQIVND (reference sequence). V lost 2 bases and J lost 7, with 17 bases in between. CDR3 size: 16 residues. The CDR3 reads CASSIPLGAGSGELFF. The CDR3, as DNA: TGTGCCAGTAGTATACCGTTGGGGGCAGGCAGCGGGGAGCTGTTTTTT.

This clone appeared a few times. The gene calls are TRBV1 and TRBJ2-6; TRBD1 is taken as the D call from the table, unchecked against the DNA. TRBV1 is tagged as a pseudogene. The CDR3 is 18 amino acids. The CDR3 DNA reads as TGCACCAGCAGGCCTGGGCAGGGGGACTCCTCTGGGGCCAACGTCCTGACTTTC. Its translation: CTSRPGQGDSSGANVLTF.

The J gene is TRBJ2-7, the V gene TRBV7-2; 10 bases align to TRBD2. V shed 6 bases, J shed 0 bases, and the junction held 8 bases outside the gene matches. This CDR3 region has 16 residues. Per the germline V gene, CDR1 is SGHTA and CDR2 is FQGNSA. The CDR3 DNA reads TGTGCCAGCAGGCGTCCTACTAGCGGGAACTCCTACGAGCAGTACTTC. It encodes CASRRPTSGNSYEQYF.

In nucleotides, the CDR3 is TGCGCCAGCAGGAGGGAGACCTCCGCCCCGAACACCGGGGAGCTGTTTTTT. Protein product: CASRRETSAPNTGELFF. The chain carries TRBV4-1 and TRBJ2-2, with a tentative D call TRBD2 (5 bases). The CDR3 is 17 amino acids. Trimming shortened V by 6 bases and J by 0 bases, and 17 bases separated the two germline ends. In germline, CDR1 is MGHRA, CDR2 YSYEKL.

The genes are TRBV7-9 and TRBJ1-1; 7 bases fit TRBD1. Trimming cost V 3 bases and J 4 bases; bases outside gene matches: 2. Germline V lookup: CDR1 SEHNR, CDR2 FQNEAQ (reference sequence). The CDR3 runs to 13 residues. CDR3 in DNA: TGTGCCAGCAGCTTGACAGGGACCACTGAAGCTTTCTTT. Protein product: CASSLTGTTEAFF.

The rearrangement joins TRBV4-1 to TRBJ2-7; D unresolved. This CDR3 has 13 amino acids. Germline assignment: CDR1 MGHRA and CDR2 YSYEKL. The germline V and J ends were trimmed by 4 bases and 2 bases, with 9 bases remaining between them. In DNA, the CDR3 is TGCGCCAGCAGCCCAACAGCAGCCTACGAGCAGTACTTC. Amino acids: CASSPTAAYEQYF.

This clone has more than one count but fewer than ten. The chain joins TRBV5-6 to TRBJ2-1, with 11 bases identical to TRBD2. This CDR3 has 15 residues. J lost 5 bases, V lost 2 bases, and 3 bases had no gene match. Per the germline V gene, CDR1 is SGHDT and CDR2 is YYEEEE. The CDR3 bases are TGTGCCAGCAGCTTCCAACTAGCGGGAGACAATGAGCAGTTCTTC. This translates into CASSFQLAGDNEQFF.

The rearrangement links TRBV9 to TRBJ2-1, with D perhaps TRBD2 (6 bases). This CDR3 contains 13 residues. Germline V lookup: CDR1 SGDLS, CDR2 YYNGEE. The V and J ends lost 3 bases and 5 bases respectively, with 9 bases between them. This CDR3 is CASSASSDNEQFF. DNA of the CDR3: TGTGCCAGCAGCGCATCTAGCGACAATGAGCAGTTCTTC.

J is TRBJ2-7 and V is TRBV10-3; 7 bases are shared with TRBD1. Germline-derived CDR1 and CDR2 are ENHRY and SYGVKD. V shed 0 bases, J shed 9 bases, and the junction held 14 bases outside the gene matches. The CDR3 runs to 16 residues. The CDR3 DNA follows: TGTGCCATCAGTGAGTCCCGACAGGGTAGGGGTCGGGGGCAGTACTTC. Translating it yields CAISESRQGRGRGQYF.

The chain links TRBV7-3 to TRBJ2-1; 7 nucleotides agree with TRBD2. J was trimmed by 10 bases and V by 3 bases; bases with no gene match: 9. Looked up from germline, CDR1 is SGHTA and CDR2 is FQGTGA. The CDR3 has 14 residues. The CDR3 region has the DNA TGTGCCAGCAGCTTGGGGAGGGCCGGAGGGGAGCAGTTCTTC. It yields the protein CASSLGRAGGEQFF.